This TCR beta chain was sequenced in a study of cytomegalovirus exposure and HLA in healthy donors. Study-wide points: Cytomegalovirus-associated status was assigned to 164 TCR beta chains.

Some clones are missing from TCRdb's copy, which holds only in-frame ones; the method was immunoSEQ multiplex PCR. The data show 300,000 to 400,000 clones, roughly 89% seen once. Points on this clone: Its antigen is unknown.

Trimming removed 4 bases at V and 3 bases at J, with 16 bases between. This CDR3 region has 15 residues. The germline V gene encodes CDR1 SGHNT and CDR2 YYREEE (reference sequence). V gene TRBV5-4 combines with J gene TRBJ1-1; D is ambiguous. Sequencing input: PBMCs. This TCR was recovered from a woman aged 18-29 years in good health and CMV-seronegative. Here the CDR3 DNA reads TGTGCCAGCAGCCCGGAGGCCAGGCCTTACACTGAAGCTTTCTTT. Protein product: CASSPEARPYTEAFF.